This record looks at one T cell receptor (beta chain) sequence and its context. Its antigen remains unknown. This specimen comes from a study of shared clonotypes between healthy human individuals. Study conclusions and caveats: Naive CD4 clonotypes overlapped across a few donors at approximately 5.3%. Only blood underwent sampling, and tissue repertoires likely differ.

Method: immunoSEQ multiplex PCR; TCRdb's copy keeps in-frame clones and lacks some. The table records some 2,500,000 clones, roughly 93% of them present only once. CD45RA-negative memory and CD45RA+ naive subsets were split from the CD4+ cells. After removal of 5 bases from V and 4 bases from J, the junction contained 3 bases not matched to a gene. Per germline, CDR1 SGHRS and CDR2 YFSETQ. CDR3 length equals 14 residues. This chain joins TRBV5-1 and TRBJ2-3; 11 bases are shared with TRBD2. Specimen: naive CD4+ T cells from PBMCs. Sample subset: CD45RA+ positively selected. The TCR was taken from a man younger than 35 in good health. Some clones in this sample may be carry-over from other donors' samples. DNA for the CDR3: TGCGCCAGCAGGACTAGCGGGGATGCAGATACGCAGTATTTT. It translates to CASRTSGDADTQYF.